These T cell receptor beta chains were read from a single sample in a study of cytomegalovirus exposure and HLA in healthy donors. Sequencing was performed with immunoSEQ multiplex PCR; in TCRdb, only in-frame clones are kept and a portion is missing. In the table there are tens of thousands of clones, more than 80% of which are singletons. Material for sequencing was PBMCs. The receptors originated from a woman in her 30s in good health and CMV-seropositive. CDR3s include the opening cysteine and the closing phenylalanine or tryptophan. Clone size, where shown, is once, few, many, or a class for clones that have expanded.

v_gene: TRBV18
j_gene: TRBJ2-1
abundance: NA
CDR3aa: CASSRGTSGTGGEQFF

v_gene: TRBV5-1
j_gene: TRBJ2-3
abundance: NA
CDR3aa: CASSLSTGATDTQYF

v_gene: TRBV2
j_gene: TRBJ1-4
abundance: once
CDR3aa: CASRQGSMVEKLFF

v_gene: TRBV7-9
j_gene: TRBJ2-5
abundance: NA
CDR3aa: CASSLARTGTETQYF

v_gene: TRBV11-2
j_gene: TRBJ2-1
abundance: NA
CDR3aa: CASSLVLSGYNEQFF

v_gene: TRBV7-2
j_gene: NA
abundance: NA
CDR3aa: CASSLLASYEQYF

v_gene: TRBV4-2
j_gene: NA
abundance: NA
CDR3aa: CASSQNSAAVVHEQYF

v_gene: TRBV2
j_gene: TRBJ1-4
abundance: NA
CDR3aa: CASSEGRRSEKLFF

v_gene: TRBV6-5
j_gene: TRBJ2-7
abundance: few
CDR3aa: CASSYRAGTSYEQYF

v_gene: TRBV5-4
j_gene: TRBJ2-3
abundance: once
CDR3aa: CASSLMGRIVSSTDTQYF

v_gene: TRBV5-1
j_gene: TRBJ1-1
abundance: NA
CDR3aa: CASSLFELRGSTEAFF

v_gene: TRBV7-2
j_gene: TRBJ1-5
abundance: NA
CDR3aa: CASTQGRNQPQHF

v_gene: TRBV28
j_gene: TRBJ2-7
abundance: once
CDR3aa: CASSKAGTGGYEQYF